The sequence of this TCR delta chain was determined in a study of Vδ1+ human thymocytes. Study-wide findings and caveats: In the thymus, TRG and TRD repertoires looked highly polyclonal with Gaussian CDR3 lengths. TRG sequences recurred across donors, whereas TRD sequences stayed essentially private. Bulk repertoire data may be misinterpreted because of unexpected Vdelta2 sequences. Around 18% of thymic delta-chain sequences were Vdelta2, with few Vdelta3, unlike blood Vdelta1+ controls.

The sorted cells were CD3+ Vdelta1+ Vdelta2- thymocytes from alphabeta-depleted thymus. RNA was extracted from the cells and then reverse transcribed. Pooled V-gene forward primers with one constant-region reverse primer generated the CDR3 amplicons by multiplex PCR. TCRdb reran clone calling via CATT on the multiplex PCR reads. The sample includes tens of thousands of delta-chain clones, around 32% of them seen just once. This CDR3 has 20 residues. The germline CDR1 and CDR2 sequences are TSWWSYY and QGS. Trimming left V 0 bases short and J 0 bases short, with 23 bases between. This clone was detected a few times. Its target is unknown.

V usage is TRDV1 and J usage is TRDJ1, with D perhaps assigned TRDD2 or TRDD3 (6 bases each). Sequencing was carried out using Vdelta1+ gamma-delta thymocytes from the thymus. Subset in this sample: FACS-sorted CD3+ TCRalphabeta- TCRVdelta1+ TCRVdelta2- thymocytes. The receptor was isolated from a boy less than two years old who had congenital heart surgery. The CDR3 DNA sequence: TGTGCTCTTGGGGAACTAGTGTCCTACGACATGGGGATCGACACCGATAAACTCATCTTT. Translating it yields CALGELVSYDMGIDTDKLIF.